A selection of T cell receptor beta chains follows, all from one sample in a study of regulatory T cells in long-lasting Graves disease. Using its own MiXCR run on the multiplex PCR reads, TCRdb lists one record per CDR3 protein. The sample includes over 450,000 distinct CDR3 sequences, around 12% of them seen just once. The same sample was also used in a study of T cells in Graves' hyperthyroidism and ophthalmopathy.

The sequences come from peripheral blood mononuclear cells (PBMCs), collected at new diagnosis, from a patient treated with antithyroid drugs. The receptor source for this set is a woman in her thirties with Graves disease. Both conserved end residues are part of each CDR3. The D gene is left open where the match is weak.

cdr3_aa | j_call | d_call | v_call
CASSLNRPGLTKADTQYF | TRBJ2-3 | TRBD2 | TRBV7-8
CASSQLSRVMGYNEQFF | TRBJ2-1 | NA | TRBV3-1
CASSTGLAAETQYF | TRBJ2-5 | TRBD2 | TRBV7-7
CASSLSPTGDEQYF | TRBJ2-7 | TRBD1 | TRBV5-1
CASSTGWGYQETQYF | TRBJ2-5 | NA | TRBV19
CASSLTGGSGGPLYTQYF | TRBJ2-3 | NA | TRBV7-2
CASKPAGGRGIYEQYF | TRBJ2-7 | NA | TRBV28
CASSLAGGNNEQFF | TRBJ2-1 | TRBD2 | TRBV6-2/TRBV6-3
CASSQISSNEQFF | TRBJ2-1 | NA | TRBV4-3
CASSSMGQITEAFF | TRBJ1-1 | TRBD1 | TRBV19
CSASELAGKGSYEQYF | TRBJ2-7 | TRBD2 | TRBV20-1
CASSNQRNTIYF | TRBJ1-3 | NA | TRBV11-1
CASSKRSEAFF | TRBJ1-1 | NA | TRBV19
CASSLAPVRGDTQYF | TRBJ2-3 | NA | TRBV7-9